Listed below are T cell receptor beta chains from one sample, sequenced in a study of blood T cell repertoires in COVID-19. Profiled with immunoSEQ multiplex PCR; TCRdb holds only in-frame clones, not every one. This table holds about 350,000 clones, 86% found once. The material sequenced was peripheral blood. These receptors were collected from an older woman with COVID-19, enrolled during active disease. The CDR3 runs from the conserved cysteine through the conserved F or W. D genes are given only for firm matches. Clone size is shown for a subset of rows, as once, few, many or a class of expanded clone.

>NA|TRBV11-3|TRBJ1-5|NA
TGTGCCAGCAGCCCGGGGGGGGATCAGCCCCAGCATTTT
CASSPGGDQPQHF
>TRBD2|TRBV24-1|TRBJ2-1|NA
TGTGCCACCAGTGAAGCCGGGGTGCGGGGGGACAATGAGCAGTTCTTC
CATSEAGVRGDNEQFF
>TRBD1|TRBV6-5|TRBJ2-7|few
TGTGCCAGCACTCCCAGGACAGGGGTAGGCTACGAGCAGTACTTC
CASTPRTGVGYEQYF
>TRBD1|TRBV6-5|TRBJ2-7|NA
TGTGCCAGCAGTTACTCAGGGACAGGGGGGAGCGAGCAGTACTTC
CASSYSGTGGSEQYF
>NA|TRBV11-2|TRBJ1-1|few
TGTGCCAGCAGCGGCTGGACTGCGAGTACTGAAGCTTTCTTT
CASSGWTASTEAFF
>TRBD1|TRBV7-9|TRBJ1-6|NA
TGTGCCAGCAGCTCGGGGGGACAGGGAGTTCCCATCCACTTT
CASSSGGQGVPIHF
>NA|TRBV12-3/TRBV12-4|TRBJ2-5|few
TGTGCCAGCAGTTTGGGTCTAGATGGGACCCAGTACTTC
CASSLGLDGTQYF
>NA|TRBV5-1|TRBJ1-1|NA
TGCGCCAGCAATCAGACTCCGAACACTGAAGCTTTCTTT
CASNQTPNTEAFF
>NA|TRBV5-8|TRBJ1-1|NA
TGTGCCAGCAGCGCAAATCGAGGCACTGAAGCTTTCTTT
CASSANRGTEAFF
>TRBD2|TRBV3-1/TRBV3-2|TRBJ2-1|NA
TGTGCCAGCAGCCAAGAGGGGAGAAAGCGGGGGGTGTACAATGAGCAGTTCTTC
CASSQEGRKRGVYNEQFF
>NA|TRBV4-1|TRBJ1-5|NA
TGCGCCAGCAGCCAAGGACAGGACCGTCAGCCCCAGCATTTT
CASSQGQDRQPQHF
>TRBD2|TRBV11-2|TRBJ2-1|few
TGTGCCAGCAGCATACTAGCGGGGGGCCACAATGAGCAGTTCTTC
CASSILAGGHNEQFF
>NA|TRBV11-3|TRBJ2-7|few
TGTGCCAGCAGCTCCGACAGGATATACGAGCAGTACTTC
CASSSDRIYEQYF
>NA|TRBV21-1|TRBJ1-2|NA
TGTGCCAGCAGCAGAAGACGGGATCGGGGGAGCGGCTACACCTTC
CASSRRRDRGSGYTF
>NA|TRBV7-9|TRBJ1-2|NA
TGTGCCAGCAGCTTAGACGCGGTAGTTCGGGGCTACACCTTC
CASSLDAVVRGYTF
>TRBD1|TRBV10-1|TRBJ2-1|NA
TGCGCCAGCAGTCCCGGGACAGGGATTATCGGTGAGCAGTTCTTC
CASSPGTGIIGEQFF
>NA|TRBV5-6|TRBJ1-5|NA
TGTGCCAGCAGCTTTGGGGCACAGCCCCAGCATTTT
CASSFGAQPQHF
>NA|TRBV30|TRBJ1-5|NA
TGTGCCTGGAGTGTGGAGGGGCGGCAGCCCCAGCATTTT
CAWSVEGRQPQHF
>NA|TRBV5-5|TRBJ2-2|NA
TGTGCCAGCAGCTTGGGACAGGCCACCGGGGAGCTGTTTTTT
CASSLGQATGELFF
>NA|TRBV7-8|TRBJ2-3|NA
TGTGCCAGCAGCTTAGAGCTACCCGGACAACACACAGATACGCAGTATTTT
CASSLELPGQHTDTQYF
>TRBD1|TRBV9|TRBJ1-2|NA
TGTGCCAGCAGCGTTAACAGGGGGCCGTTCGATGGCTATGGCTACACCTTC
CASSVNRGPFDGYGYTF
>TRBD1|TRBV18|TRBJ1-4|few
TGTGCCAGCTCACCAAACCCCGGGACAGATAATGAAAAACTGTTTTTT
CASSPNPGTDNEKLFF
>TRBD1|TRBV3-1/TRBV3-2|TRBJ1-2|NA
TGTGCCAGCAGCCAAGAGGACAGGGGCTATGGCTACACCTTC
CASSQEDRGYGYTF